This is a list of T cell receptor beta chains from one sample in a study of shared clonotypes between healthy human individuals. Profiled with immunoSEQ multiplex PCR; TCRdb holds only in-frame clones, not every one. The sample includes around 2,100,000 clones, 85% to 95% of them seen just once. The material sequenced was naive CD8+ T cells sorted from blood. The receptors shown here come from a man aged 18-30 years in good health. CDR3s include the opening cysteine and the closing phenylalanine or tryptophan. D genes are given only for firm matches.

TRBD1	TRBV4-3	16	TRBJ2-6	CASSQEGGGWANVLTF
TRBD2	TRBV9	16	TRBJ2-3	CASSVEGSGSPDTQYF
NA	TRBV9	16	TRBJ2-2	CASSVEVRGNTGELFF
NA	TRBV6-5	14	TRBJ2-2	CASCQRVSTGELFF
TRBD2	TRBV6-6	14	TRBJ2-1	CASRWTSAYNEQFF
NA	TRBV7-9	14	TRBJ2-7	CASSLPGIPYEQYF
NA	TRBV6-1	13	TRBJ2-7	CASSVDRFYEQYF
NA	TRBV27	16	TRBJ2-2	CASSLSRGSGTGELFF
NA	TRBV6-1	13	TRBJ2-7	CASSEARGNEQYF
NA	TRBV2	13	TRBJ2-5	CASSAGVQETQYF
NA	TRBV4-3	14	TRBJ2-7	CASSQEVPFYEQYF
NA	TRBV27	15	TRBJ2-7	CASSPPGTSTYEQYF
NA	TRBV5-1	15	TRBJ1-2	CASSLVDGINYGYTF
NA	TRBV9	15	TRBJ1-6	CASSVWGDKNSPLHF
TRBD1	TRBV29-1	14	TRBJ2-7	CSVARQGPSYEQYF
NA	TRBV11-2	14	TRBJ2-1	CASSLEDSNNEQFF
TRBD2	TRBV27	14	TRBJ2-7	CASSRGVSTYEQYF
NA	TRBV19	13	TRBJ2-2	CASSIESPGELFF
TRBD2	TRBV6-5	15	TRBJ2-1	CASSYGTSGSSEQFF
TRBD2	TRBV9	16	TRBJ2-3	CASSVEDAGATDTQYF
NA	TRBV9	16	TRBJ1-2	CASTDNVGSANYGYTF
NA	TRBV30	13	TRBJ1-4	CAWSVSLNEKLFF
NA	TRBV7-9	13	TRBJ2-5	CASEGEGRETQYF
NA	TRBV5-5	15	TRBJ2-7	CASSFLRDGLYEQYF
NA	TRBV19	14	TRBJ2-3	CASSIPGLEDTQYF
TRBD2	TRBV19	14	TRBJ2-7	CASSLTSDPYEQYF
TRBD1	TRBV18	12	TRBJ2-7	CASQDRGYEQYF
NA	TRBV11-2	15	TRBJ2-7	CASSLTAGTTYEQYF
NA	TRBV10-3	14	TRBJ2-7	CAISESSGRDEQYF
TRBD1	TRBV19	13	TRBJ2-7	CATRDRVSYEQYF
NA	TRBV28	11	TRBJ2-1	CASNKYNEQFF
NA	TRBV7-8	15	TRBJ1-1	CASSLLEGGNTEAFF
NA	TRBV18	15	TRBJ2-5	CASSPPRGPQETQYF
TRBD1	TRBV6-5	13	TRBJ1-6	CASSSDRASPLHF
TRBD1	TRBV11-2	14	TRBJ1-2	CASSPGGGNYGYTF
NA	TRBV28	13	TRBJ1-1	CASSRRVNTEAFF
NA	TRBV7-9	15	TRBJ1-2	CASSPLWGPNYGYTF
NA	TRBV30	13	TRBJ2-7	CAWSVPGTYEQYF
NA	TRBV10-2	16	TRBJ2-5	CASSGHRDTLKETQYF
NA	TRBV9	13	TRBJ2-4	CASSPLQGNIQYF
NA	TRBV28	16	TRBJ1-4	CASSPAMVSGGEKLFF
NA	TRBV28	21	TRBJ2-2	CASSGVVGAEGVTVNTGELFF
NA	TRBV4-1	17	TRBJ2-3	CASSQFYGTLAADTQYF
NA	TRBV5-4	14	TRBJ1-2	CASSLGQLNYGYTF
TRBD1	TRBV6-5	16	TRBJ1-6	CASSYTTGTGGTPLHF
TRBD1	TRBV7-9	16	TRBJ2-1	CASCLSPGQGYNEQFF
NA	TRBV9	14	TRBJ1-3	CASSFAGTEDTIYF
TRBD2	TRBV7-9	16	TRBJ2-1	CASSSPGGPGYNEQFF
TRBD1	TRBV7-2	16	TRBJ2-7	CASSLAGTGGSYEQYF
NA	TRBV28	16	TRBJ2-3	CASSPPGATSTDTQYF
NA	TRBV9	14	TRBJ1-5	CASSEDGYNQPQHF
NA	TRBV2	14	TRBJ1-1	CASSDPRVNTEAFF
NA	TRBV9	13	TRBJ2-7	CASSVGGGVEQYF
TRBD1	TRBV7-8	15	TRBJ2-7	CASSPTGTASYEQYF